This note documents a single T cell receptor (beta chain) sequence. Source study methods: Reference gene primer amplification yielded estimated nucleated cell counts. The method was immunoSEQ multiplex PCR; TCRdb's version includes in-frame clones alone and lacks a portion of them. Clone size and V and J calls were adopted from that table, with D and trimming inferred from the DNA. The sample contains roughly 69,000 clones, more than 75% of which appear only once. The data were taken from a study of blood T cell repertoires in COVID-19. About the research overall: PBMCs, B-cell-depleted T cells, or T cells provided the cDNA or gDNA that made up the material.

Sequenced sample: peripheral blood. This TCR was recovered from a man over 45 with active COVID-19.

The CDR3, as DNA: TGTGCCATCAGTAGGACTAGCGGGGGGGCGAACACCGGGGAGCTGTTTTTT. Protein product: CAISRTSGGANTGELFF. This chain uses TRBV10-3 with TRBJ2-2, with 15 positions matching TRBD2. Germline V lookup: CDR1 ENHRY, CDR2 SYGVKD. This CDR3 spans 17 amino acids. The J segment lost 0 bases and the V segment lost 5 bases, leaving 1 base of the junction unmatched.